Listed here is a single T cell receptor (beta chain). Its specificity is not known. Individuals having autoimmune disease history or systemic immunosuppression were not enrolled. TCRdb's copy holds only in-frame clones and misses some; the assay was immunoSEQ multiplex PCR. The repertoire holds 60,000 to 65,000 clones, with roughly 80% as singletons. The sample comes from a study of OX40 agonist ivuxolimab in advanced cancers. CDR3 length: 13 amino acids. Germline CDR1 and CDR2: SGHRS and YFSETQ. V was shortened by 3 bases and J by 16 bases, with 20 bases between the two germline ends. Study conclusions and caveats: CD8+ T cells showed, on average, more clonal expansion than CD4+ cells.

This chain connects TRBV5-1 to TRBJ2-1; D unresolved. The material sequenced was CD4+ or CD8+ T cells sorted from blood, taken in a trial of the OX40 agonist ivuxolimab. The receptor comes from an adult with an advanced solid tumor such as melanoma, head and neck, liver or kidney cancer. The CDR3 DNA reads as TGCGCCAGCAGCTCTGGCTTCGATGGCGGTATTTTCTTC. Its translation: CASSSGFDGGIFF.